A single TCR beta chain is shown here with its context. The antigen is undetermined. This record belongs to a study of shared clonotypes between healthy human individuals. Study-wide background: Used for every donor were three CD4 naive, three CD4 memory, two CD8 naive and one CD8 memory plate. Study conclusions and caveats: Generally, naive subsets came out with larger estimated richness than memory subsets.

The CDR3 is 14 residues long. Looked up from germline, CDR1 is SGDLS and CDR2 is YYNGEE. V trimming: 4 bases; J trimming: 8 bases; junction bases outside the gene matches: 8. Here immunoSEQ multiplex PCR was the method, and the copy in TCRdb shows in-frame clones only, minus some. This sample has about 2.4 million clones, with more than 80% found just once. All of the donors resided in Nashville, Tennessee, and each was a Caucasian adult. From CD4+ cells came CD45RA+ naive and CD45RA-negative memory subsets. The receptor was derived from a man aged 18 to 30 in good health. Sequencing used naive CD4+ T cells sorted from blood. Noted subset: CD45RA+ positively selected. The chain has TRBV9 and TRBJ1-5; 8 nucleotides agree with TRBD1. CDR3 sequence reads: CASSSSDRGEPQHF. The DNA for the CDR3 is TGTGCCAGCAGCTCGAGCGACAGGGGAGAGCCCCAGCATTTT.